This T cell receptor (beta chain) was captured by sequencing in a study of cytomegalovirus exposure and HLA in healthy donors. Broader study findings: For cytomegalovirus status, the classifier reportedly gave diagnoses with high specificity and sensitivity. In terms of immune exposure information, only CMV serostatus was available.

The germline gives CDR1 SNHLY, CDR2 FYNNEI. V was pared by 7 bases and J by 0 bases, with 7 bases of the junction left unmatched. This CDR3 has 15 amino acids. Everyone who donated was a healthy bone marrow donor. 13 Jbeta primers and 60 Vbeta primers were used for the PCR. The protocol was immunoSEQ multiplex PCR, while the TCRdb copy is restricted to in-frame clones and leaves out a portion. The sample has 30,000 to 45,000 clones, around 53% seen once. Turning to this clone: Antigen unknown.

Material for sequencing was PBMCs. The gene calls are TRBV2 and TRBJ2-3; 7 bases agree with TRBD1. The receptor was isolated from a woman in her forties in good health and CMV-seropositive. DNA of the CDR3: TGTGCCAGCAACACCATGGGACAGAGCACAGATACGCAGTATTTT. It encodes CASNTMGQSTDTQYF.